The entry below gives a single T cell receptor beta chain sequence along with its context. The data were taken from a study of CD8+CD57+ T cells in acquired aplastic anemia. Study background: 3.2 ug was the average amount of DNA from sorted CD4+ and CD8+ cells.

The template used for profiling TCR beta VDJ and CDR3 was genomic DNA. TCRdb analysed the reads with MiXCR anew, one entry per CDR3 protein. The data show fewer than 200,000 distinct CDR3 sequences, with roughly half seen just once and about 1.7% held by the top ten. Those patients picked for sequencing had displayed CD8+CD57+ cell expansion on flow cytometry. Germline CDR1 and CDR2: ENHRY and SYGVKD. The CDR3 length is 13 residues. Trimming pared 8 bases from V and 2 bases from J, leaving 12 bases between. The TCR originated in a human donor with aplastic anemia. Sequenced: sorted CD4+, CD8+, or CD8+CD57+ T cells (not recorded which) from PBMCs. The V and J genes are TRBV10-3 and TRBJ1-2; no clear D. The CDR3 bases are TGTGCCATCCGGCCGGGCGAAAACTATGGCTACACCTTC. As protein: CAIRPGENYGYTF.